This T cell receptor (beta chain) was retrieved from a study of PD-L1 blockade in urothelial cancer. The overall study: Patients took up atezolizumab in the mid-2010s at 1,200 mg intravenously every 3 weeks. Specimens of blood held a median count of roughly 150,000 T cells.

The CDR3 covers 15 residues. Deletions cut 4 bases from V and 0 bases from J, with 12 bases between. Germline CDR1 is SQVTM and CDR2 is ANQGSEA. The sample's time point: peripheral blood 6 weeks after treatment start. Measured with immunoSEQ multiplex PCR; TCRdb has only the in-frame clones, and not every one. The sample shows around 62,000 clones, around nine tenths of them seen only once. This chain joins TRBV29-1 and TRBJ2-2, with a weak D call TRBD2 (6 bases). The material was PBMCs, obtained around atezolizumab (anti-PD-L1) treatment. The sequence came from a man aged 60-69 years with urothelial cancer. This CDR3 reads CSVVLAGSNTGELFF. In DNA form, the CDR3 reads TGCAGCGTTGTATTGGCGGGGTCGAACACCGGGGAGCTGTTTTTT.